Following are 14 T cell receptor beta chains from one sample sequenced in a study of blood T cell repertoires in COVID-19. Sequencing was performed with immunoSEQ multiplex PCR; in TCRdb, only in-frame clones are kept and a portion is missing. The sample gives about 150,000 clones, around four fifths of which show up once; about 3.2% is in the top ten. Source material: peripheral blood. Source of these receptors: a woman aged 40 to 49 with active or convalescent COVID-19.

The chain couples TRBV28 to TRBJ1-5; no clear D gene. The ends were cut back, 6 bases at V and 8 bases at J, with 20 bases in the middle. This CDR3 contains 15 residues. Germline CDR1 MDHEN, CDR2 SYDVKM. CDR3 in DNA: TGTGCCAGCAGCCCCCCGTCCCCGGGGAGGGAGCCCCAGCATTTT. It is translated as CASSPPSPGREPQHF. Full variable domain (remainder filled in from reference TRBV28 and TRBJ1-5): DVKVTQSSRYLVKRTGEKVFLECVQDMDHENMFWYRQDPGLGLRLIYFSYDVKMKEKGDIPEGYSVSREKKERFSLILESASTNQTSMYLCASSPPSPGREPQHFGDGTRLSIL.

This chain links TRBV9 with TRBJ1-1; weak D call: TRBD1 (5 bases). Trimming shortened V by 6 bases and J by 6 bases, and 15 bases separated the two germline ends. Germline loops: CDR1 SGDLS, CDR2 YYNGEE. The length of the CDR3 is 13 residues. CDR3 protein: CASTMGGFAEAFF. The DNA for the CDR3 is TGTGCCAGCACCATGGGGGGGTTCGCTGAAGCTTTCTTT.

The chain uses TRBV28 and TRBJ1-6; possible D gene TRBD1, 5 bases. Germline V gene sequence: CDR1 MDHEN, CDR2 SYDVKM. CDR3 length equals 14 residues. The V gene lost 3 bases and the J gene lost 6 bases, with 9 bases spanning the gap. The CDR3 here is CASSFGRGNSPLHF. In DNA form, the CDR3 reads TGTGCCAGCAGTTTCGGAAGGGGTAATTCACCCCTCCACTTT.

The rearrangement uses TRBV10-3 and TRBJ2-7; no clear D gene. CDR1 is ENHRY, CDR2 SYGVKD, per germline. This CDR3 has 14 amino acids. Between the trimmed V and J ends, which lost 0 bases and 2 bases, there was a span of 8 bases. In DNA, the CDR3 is TGTGCCATCAGTGAGTCCGGAGACGCCTACGAGCAGTACTTC. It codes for CAISESGDAYEQYF.

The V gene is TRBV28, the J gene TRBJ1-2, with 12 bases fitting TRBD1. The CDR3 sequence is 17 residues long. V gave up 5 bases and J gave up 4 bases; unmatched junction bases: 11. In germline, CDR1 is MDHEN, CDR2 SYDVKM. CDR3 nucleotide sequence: TGTGCCAGCAGTCCCTACGCCGGGACAGGGGGCATCTATGGCTACACCTTC. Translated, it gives CASSPYAGTGGIYGYTF.

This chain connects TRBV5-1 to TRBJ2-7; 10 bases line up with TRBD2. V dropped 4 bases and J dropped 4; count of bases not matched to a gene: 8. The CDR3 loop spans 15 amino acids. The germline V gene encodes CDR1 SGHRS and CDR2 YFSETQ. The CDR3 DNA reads TGCGCCAGCAGCCTCATAGCGGGGGGCCCTTACGAGCAGTACTTC. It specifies CASSLIAGGPYEQYF.

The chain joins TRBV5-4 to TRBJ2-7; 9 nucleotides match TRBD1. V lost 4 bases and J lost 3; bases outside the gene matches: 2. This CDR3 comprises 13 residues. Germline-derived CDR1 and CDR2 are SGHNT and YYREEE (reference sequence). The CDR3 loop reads CASSRTGDYEQYF. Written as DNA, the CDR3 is TGTGCCAGCAGCCGGACAGGGGACTACGAGCAGTACTTC.

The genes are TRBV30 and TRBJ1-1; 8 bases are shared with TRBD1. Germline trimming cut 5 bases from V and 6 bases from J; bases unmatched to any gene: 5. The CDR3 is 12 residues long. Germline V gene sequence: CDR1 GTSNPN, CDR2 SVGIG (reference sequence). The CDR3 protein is CAWDRGRAEAFF. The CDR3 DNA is TGTGCCTGGGACAGGGGCCGGGCTGAAGCTTTCTTT.

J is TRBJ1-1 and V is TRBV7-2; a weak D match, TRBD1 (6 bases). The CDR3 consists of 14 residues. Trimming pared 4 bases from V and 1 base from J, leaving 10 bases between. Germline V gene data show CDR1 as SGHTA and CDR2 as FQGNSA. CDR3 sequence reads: CASSSPDRNTEAFF. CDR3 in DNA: TGTGCCAGCAGCTCCCCGGACAGGAACACTGAAGCTTTCTTT.

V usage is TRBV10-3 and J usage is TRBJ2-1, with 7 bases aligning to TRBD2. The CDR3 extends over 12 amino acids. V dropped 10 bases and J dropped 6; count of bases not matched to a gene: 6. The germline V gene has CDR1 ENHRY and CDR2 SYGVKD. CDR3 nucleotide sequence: TGTGCCACCGGACTAGAGGGCAATGAGCAGTTCTTC. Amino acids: CATGLEGNEQFF.

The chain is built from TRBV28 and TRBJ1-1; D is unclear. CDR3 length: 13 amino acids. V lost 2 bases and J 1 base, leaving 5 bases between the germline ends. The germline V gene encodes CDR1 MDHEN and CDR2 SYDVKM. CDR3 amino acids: CASSLTENTEAFF. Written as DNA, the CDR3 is TGTGCCAGCAGTTTAACAGAGAACACTGAAGCTTTCTTT.

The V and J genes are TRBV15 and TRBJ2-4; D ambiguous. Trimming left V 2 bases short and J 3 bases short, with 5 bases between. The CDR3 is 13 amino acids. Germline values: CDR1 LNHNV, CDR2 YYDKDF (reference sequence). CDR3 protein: CATSRLFKNIQYF. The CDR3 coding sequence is TGTGCCACCAGCAGACTATTCAAAAACATTCAGTACTTC.

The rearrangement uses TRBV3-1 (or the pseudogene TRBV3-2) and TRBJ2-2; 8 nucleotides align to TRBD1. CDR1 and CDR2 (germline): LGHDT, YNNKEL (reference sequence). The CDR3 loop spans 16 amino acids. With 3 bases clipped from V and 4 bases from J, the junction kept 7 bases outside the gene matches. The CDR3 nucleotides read TGTGCCAGCAGCCATTCGGGACAGGTCGGCACCGGGGAGCTGTTTTTT. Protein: CASSHSGQVGTGELFF.

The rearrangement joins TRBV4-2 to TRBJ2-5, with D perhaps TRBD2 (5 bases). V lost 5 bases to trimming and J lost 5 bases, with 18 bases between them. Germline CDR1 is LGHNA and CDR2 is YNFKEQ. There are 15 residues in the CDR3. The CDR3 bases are TGTGCCAGCAGCTTAGGTAGCGAGGGTGCCGAGACCCAGTACTTC. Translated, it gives CASSLGSEGAETQYF.